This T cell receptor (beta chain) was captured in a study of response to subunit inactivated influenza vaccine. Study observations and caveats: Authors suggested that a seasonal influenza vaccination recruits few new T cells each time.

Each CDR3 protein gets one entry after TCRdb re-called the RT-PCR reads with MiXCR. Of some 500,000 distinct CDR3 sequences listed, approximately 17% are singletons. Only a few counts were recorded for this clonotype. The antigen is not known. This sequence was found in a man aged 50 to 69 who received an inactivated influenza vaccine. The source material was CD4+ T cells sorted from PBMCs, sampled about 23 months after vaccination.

CDR3 residues: CASSLDTTNTEAFF. Here the CDR3 DNA reads TGCGCCAGCAGCTTGGACACAACTAACACTGAAGCTTTCTTT. This chain uses TRBV5-1 with TRBJ1-1; D gene ambiguous. The germline V gene has CDR1 SGHRS and CDR2 YFSETQ. V was cut by 0 bases and J by 2 bases, with 8 bases left in between. CDR3 length: 14 residues.